This TCR beta chain stems from a study of control samples from healthy donors and cancer patients (TCRdb year 2020). Library preparation was by the immunoSEQ multiplex PCR assay. The immuneACCESS repertoire file appears here via TCRdb, limited to in-frame rearrangements. These files lack a portion of the clones; in checked studies, under half of the deficit traces to unresolved V genes, and the cause of the others is not known. The table for this sample lists about 120,000 clones; roughly nine tenths of them were counted only once. The top ten hold almost 8% of the sample. CDR1 LNHDA and CDR2 SQIVND were looked up in the germline V gene (reference sequence). A distance of 18 bases separates the germline ends of V and J, which lose 10 bases and 2 bases respectively. From the cysteine through the phenylalanine, the CDR3 covers 14 amino acids. CDR3 DNA is the only sequence kept; it has 42 bases, read in frame from the first base.

The table lists this clone with a few counts. Its antigen remains undetermined. No per-base quality is available; no much larger clone lies one base away. The source is a woman aged 18-29 years in good health. Sequencing used blood. Rearrangement joined TRBV19 to TRBJ2-7; TRBD1 might be the D gene, on 5 matching bases. The CDR3 region has the sequence CATSQAAGTYEQYF. The DNA sequence follows: TGTGCCACTTCACAGGCGGCAGGGACCTACGAGCAGTACTTC.